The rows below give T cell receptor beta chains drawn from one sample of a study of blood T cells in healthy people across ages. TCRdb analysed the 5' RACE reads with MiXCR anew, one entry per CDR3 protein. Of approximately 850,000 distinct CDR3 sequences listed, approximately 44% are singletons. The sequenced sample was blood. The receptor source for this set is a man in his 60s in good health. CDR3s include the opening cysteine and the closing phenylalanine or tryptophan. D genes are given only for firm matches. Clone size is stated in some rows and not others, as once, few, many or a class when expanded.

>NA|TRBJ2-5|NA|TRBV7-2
CASSRQHAEETQYF
TGTGCCAGCAGCCGACAGCACGCCGAAGAGACCCAGTACTTC
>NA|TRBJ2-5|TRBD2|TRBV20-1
CSATSGTQEAQYF
TGCAGTGCCACTAGCGGAACCCAAGAGGCCCAGTACTTC
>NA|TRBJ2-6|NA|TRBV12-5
CASGLSEAGANVLTF
TGTGCTAGTGGTTTGTCGGAAGCGGGGGCCAACGTCCTGACTTTC
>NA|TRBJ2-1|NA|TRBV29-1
CSVNRDGLLYDNEQFF
TGCAGCGTCAACCGGGACGGACTCCTTTATGACAATGAGCAGTTCTTC
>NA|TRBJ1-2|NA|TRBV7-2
CASSPNELPHYGYTF
TGTGCCAGCAGCCCAAACGAACTCCCACACTATGGCTACACCTTC
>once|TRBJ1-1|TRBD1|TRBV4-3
CASSQGPGGSEAFF
TGCGCCAGCAGCCAAGGCCCAGGGGGCTCTGAAGCTTTCTTT
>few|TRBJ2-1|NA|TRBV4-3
CASSHTGSDEQFF
TGCGCCAGCAGCCATACAGGGTCGGATGAGCAGTTCTTC
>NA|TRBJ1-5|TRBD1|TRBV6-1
CASSRTGGDGQPQHF
TGTGCCAGCTCCCGGACAGGGGGTGATGGTCAGCCCCAGCATTTT
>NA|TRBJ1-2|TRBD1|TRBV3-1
CASTQRTGSGYTF
TGTGCCAGCACCCAAAGGACAGGTTCTGGCTACACCTTC
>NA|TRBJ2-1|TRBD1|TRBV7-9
CASSLAAGTGGFF
TGTGCCAGCAGCTTAGCAGCCGGGACAGGGGGGTTCTTC
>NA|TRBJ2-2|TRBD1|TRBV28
CASSTIPGTGVTGELFF
TGTGCCAGCAGTACAATTCCCGGGACAGGGGTCACCGGGGAGCTGTTTTTT
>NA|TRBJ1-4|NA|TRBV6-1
CASRSWTDEKLFF
TGTGCCAGCAGGTCGTGGACAGATGAAAAACTGTTTTTT
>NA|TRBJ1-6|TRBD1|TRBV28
CASSSGTANSPLHF
TGTGCCAGCAGCTCCGGGACAGCTAATTCACCCCTCCACTTT
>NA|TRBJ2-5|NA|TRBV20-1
CSTRDAGLLTQYF
TGCAGTACTAGAGATGCTGGCTTGTTGACCCAGTACTTC
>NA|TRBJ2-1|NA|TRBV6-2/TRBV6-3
CASSYGWDEQFF
TGTGCCAGCAGTTACGGGTGGGATGAGCAGTTCTTC
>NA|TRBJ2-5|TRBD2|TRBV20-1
CSASRTSGGRFVQETQYF
TGCAGTGCTTCTAGGACTAGCGGGGGCCGCTTTGTTCAAGAGACCCAGTACTTC
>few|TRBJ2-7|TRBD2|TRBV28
CATSSGDGYEQYF
TGTGCCACCTCGAGCGGGGATGGTTACGAGCAGTACTTC
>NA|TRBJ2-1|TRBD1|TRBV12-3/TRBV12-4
CASSRAWDRLNNEQFF
TGTGCCAGCAGTCGCGCTTGGGACAGACTTAACAATGAGCAGTTCTTC
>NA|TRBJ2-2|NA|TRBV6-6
CASSYSERGELFF
TGTGCCAGCAGTTACTCTGAGCGGGGGGAGCTGTTTTTT
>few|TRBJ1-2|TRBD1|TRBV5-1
CASSPGTGPHGYTF
TGCGCCAGCAGCCCGGGGACAGGGCCTCATGGCTACACCTTC
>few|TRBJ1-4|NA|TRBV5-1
CASSSRPAASEKLFF
TGCGCCAGCAGCTCCAGACCCGCCGCGTCAGAAAAACTGTTTTTT
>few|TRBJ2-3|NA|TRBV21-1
CASSKAAASTDTQYF
TGTGCCAGCAGCAAAGCGGCGGCTAGCACAGATACGCAGTATTTT
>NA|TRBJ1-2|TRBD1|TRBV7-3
CASSLTYRGRFDGYTF
TGTGCCAGCAGCTTAACTTACAGGGGGCGCTTCGATGGCTACACCTTC
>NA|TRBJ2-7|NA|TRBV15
CATSSRQNYEQYF
TGTGCCACCAGCAGTCGACAGAACTACGAGCAGTACTTC
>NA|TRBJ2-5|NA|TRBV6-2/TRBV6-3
CASSREVETQYF
TGTGCCAGCAGCCGGGAAGTAGAGACCCAGTACTTC
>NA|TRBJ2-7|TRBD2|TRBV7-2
CASSQTVSGDYEQYF
TGTGCCAGCAGCCAGACCGTGAGCGGGGACTACGAGCAGTACTTC
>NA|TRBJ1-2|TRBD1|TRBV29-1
CSVGGQGAGGPFYGYTF
TGCAGCGTTGGAGGACAGGGGGCAGGGGGGCCTTTCTATGGCTACACCTTC
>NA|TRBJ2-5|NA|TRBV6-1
CASSEAGVRVVKTQYF
TGTGCCAGCAGTGAAGCAGGGGTGAGAGTCGTAAAGACCCAGTACTTC
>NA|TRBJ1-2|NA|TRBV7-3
CASSPQYRVRGYTF
TGTGCCAGCAGCCCGCAATACAGGGTGAGAGGCTACACCTTC
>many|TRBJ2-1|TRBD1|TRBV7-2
CASSYTGGLEQFF
TGTGCCAGCAGCTACACAGGGGGCCTTGAGCAGTTCTTC
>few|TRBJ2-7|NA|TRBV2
CASLETGTVYEQYF
TGTGCCAGTCTCGAGACAGGGACTGTCTACGAGCAGTACTTC
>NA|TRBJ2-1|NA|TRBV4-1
CASSQFAGKAPEQFF
TGCGCCAGCAGCCAATTTGCGGGAAAAGCTCCTGAGCAGTTCTTC
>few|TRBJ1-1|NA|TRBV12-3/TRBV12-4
CASSPTSGKGEAFF
TGTGCCAGCAGTCCCACATCTGGTAAAGGTGAAGCTTTCTTT
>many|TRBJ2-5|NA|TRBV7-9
CASSLGSGGETQYF
TGTGCCAGCAGCCTCGGGTCAGGGGGGGAGACCCAGTACTTC
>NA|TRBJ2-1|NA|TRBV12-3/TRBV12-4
CASSLPGGRAQFF
TGTGCCAGCAGTTTACCTGGGGGGAGAGCACAGTTCTTC
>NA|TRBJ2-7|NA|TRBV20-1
CSATGTATYEQYF
TGCAGTGCTACCGGGACCGCTACCTACGAGCAGTACTTC
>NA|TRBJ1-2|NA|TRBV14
CASSQVGGANHGYTF
TGTGCCAGCAGCCAAGTTGGGGGAGCCAACCATGGCTACACCTTC
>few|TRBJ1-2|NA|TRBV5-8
CASSLEGAVYGYTF
TGTGCCAGCAGCTTGGAGGGCGCGGTCTATGGCTACACCTTC
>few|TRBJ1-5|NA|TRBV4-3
CASSHSHPGPQHF
TGCGCCAGCAGCCACTCACACCCGGGGCCCCAGCATTTT
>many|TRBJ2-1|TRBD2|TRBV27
CASSPASGGGYEQFF
TGTGCCAGCAGCCCCGCTAGCGGGGGGGGCTATGAGCAGTTCTTC
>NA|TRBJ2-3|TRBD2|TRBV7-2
CASHRGESTDTQYF
TGTGCCAGCCATCGGGGGGAAAGCACAGATACGCAGTATTTT